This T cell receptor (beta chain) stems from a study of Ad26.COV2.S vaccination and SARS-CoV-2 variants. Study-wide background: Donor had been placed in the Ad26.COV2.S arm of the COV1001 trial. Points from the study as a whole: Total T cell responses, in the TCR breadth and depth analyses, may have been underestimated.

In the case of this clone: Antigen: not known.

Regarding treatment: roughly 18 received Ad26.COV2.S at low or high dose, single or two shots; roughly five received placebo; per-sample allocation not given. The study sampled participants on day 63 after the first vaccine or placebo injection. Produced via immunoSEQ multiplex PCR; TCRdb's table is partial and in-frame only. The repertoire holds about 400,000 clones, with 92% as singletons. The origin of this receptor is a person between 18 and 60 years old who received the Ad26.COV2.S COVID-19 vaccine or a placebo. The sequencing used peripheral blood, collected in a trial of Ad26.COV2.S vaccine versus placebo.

The CDR3 nucleotides are TGCGCCAGCAGTGAGTCAACAGCTAATGAAAAACTGTTTTTT. Amino acids: CASSESTANEKLFF. The chain is built from TRBV10-1 and TRBJ1-4; D unresolved. The CDR3 has 14 amino acids. V lost 0 bases, J lost 3 bases, and 5 bases lay in between. The germline V gene encodes CDR1 WNHNN and CDR2 SYGVQD (reference sequence).